The 6 T cell receptor beta chains below were found in one sample sequenced in a study of blood T cell repertoires in COVID-19. Generated by immunoSEQ multiplex PCR, the TCRdb table keeps only in-frame clones and is missing some. This sample has some 150,000 clones, with over 75% found just once. The sample consisted of peripheral blood. The receptor set was obtained from a human donor in a cohort sampled during active COVID-19.

CDR3 bases: TGCGCCAGCAGCCAAGGACAGGGAATGGCGGATACGCAGTATTTT. It is translated as CASSQGQGMADTQYF. This rearrangement joins TRBV4-1 to TRBJ2-3; 7 bases are shared with TRBD1. V was clipped by 1 base and J by 6 bases; unmatched bases: 7. This CDR3 region has 15 residues. Germline CDR1 MGHRA, CDR2 YSYEKL.

The V gene is TRBV11-3, the J gene TRBJ2-1, with TRBD2 as a possible D gene (5 bases). Germline-derived CDR1 and CDR2 are SGHNT and YENEEA. V gave up 5 bases and J gave up 4 bases, with 12 bases separating them. The CDR3 loop spans 14 amino acids. As DNA, the CDR3 is TGTGCCAGCAGCCCGTCGGACTTTTACAATGAGCAGTTCTTC. This sequence encodes CASSPSDFYNEQFF.

The rearrangement joins TRBV5-1 to TRBJ1-3; D is undetermined. There are 15 residues in the CDR3. Germline V gene lookup returns CDR1 SGHRS and CDR2 YFSETQ. V was shortened by 0 bases and J by 0 bases, with 7 bases between the two germline ends. The CDR3 coding sequence is TGCGCCAGCAGCTTGGCCGGGAGCTCTGGAAACACCATATATTTT. Its translation is CASSLAGSSGNTIYF.

This chain joins TRBV18 and TRBJ1-3; D uncertain. This CDR3 has 17 amino acids. CDR1 and CDR2 (germline): KGHSH, LQKENI. The V and J ends lost 3 bases and 0 bases respectively, with 15 bases between them. CDR3 sequence (DNA): TGTGCCAGCTCACCCCTTGGGCAGGCCATCTCTGGAAACACCATATATTTT. It is translated as CASSPLGQAISGNTIYF.

V gene TRBV10-3 combines with J gene TRBJ2-1, with 9 bases matching TRBD1. Germline V gives CDR1 ENHRY, CDR2 SYGVKD. Trimming cost V 11 bases and J 7 bases; bases outside gene matches: 12. CDR3 length equals 14 residues. CDR3: CAVQSGTGMNEQFF. The DNA for the CDR3 is TGTGCCGTCCAATCCGGGACAGGGATGAATGAGCAGTTCTTC.

The J gene is TRBJ1-3, the V gene TRBV7-2; maybe TRBD1 (5 bases). The CDR3 totals 17 residues. Germline loops: CDR1 SGHTA, CDR2 FQGNSA. The V end lost 5 bases, the J end lost 0 bases, and 17 bases lay between the germline ends. CDR3 protein: CASSQRGAGSSGNTIYF. In DNA, the CDR3 is TGTGCCAGCAGCCAACGTGGGGCCGGCTCCTCTGGAAACACCATATATTTT.